One sample yielded the 14 T cell receptor beta chains listed below, sequenced in a study of blood T cell repertoires in COVID-19. Libraries were prepared by immunoSEQ multiplex PCR; TCRdb keeps only in-frame clonotypes and omits some of them. Of tens of thousands of clones listed, over 70% were seen once; the top ten hold 4% to 5%. Material: peripheral blood. These receptors were obtained from a woman between 45 and 65 years old with acute or convalescent COVID-19.

For the CDR3, the DNA is TGTGCCAGCAGCCTACAGGGGGTCTATGGCTACACCTTC. Residues: CASSLQGVYGYTF. The chain is built from TRBV3-1 (or the pseudogene TRBV3-2) and TRBJ1-2; 8 bases match TRBD1. The CDR3 has 13 amino acids. Trimming cost V 4 bases and J 4 bases; bases outside gene matches: 2. Germline CDR1 LGHDT, CDR2 YNNKEL (reference sequence).

This chain connects TRBV3-1 (or the pseudogene TRBV3-2) to TRBJ1-1, with D possibly matching TRBD1 (5 bases). This CDR3 has 14 amino acids. Trimming shortened V by 4 bases and J by 6 bases, and 15 bases separated the two germline ends. CDR1 is LGHDT, CDR2 YNNKEL, per germline (reference sequence). The CDR3 coding sequence is TGTGCCAGCAGCCTCCCCGAGACGGGGGCTGAAGCTTTCTTT. It is translated as CASSLPETGAEAFF.

J is TRBJ2-1 and V is TRBV27, with 8 bases lining up with TRBD2. J was trimmed by 7 bases and V by 8 bases; bases with no gene match: 10. The germline V gene encodes CDR1 MNHEY and CDR2 SMNVEV (reference sequence). The CDR3 consists of 14 residues. CDR3 bases: TGTGCCAGCGCGTGGTCCGCGGGGGGTAATGAGCAGTTCTTC. Its translation is CASAWSAGGNEQFF.

V and J are TRBV6-6 and TRBJ1-5; D call uncertain. Germline CDR1 MNHNY, CDR2 SVGAGI (reference sequence). The CDR3 contains 15 residues. Trimming removed 4 bases at V and 0 bases at J, with 10 bases between. This CDR3 reads CASSSSGNSNQPQHF. CDR3 nucleotides: TGTGCCAGCAGTTCATCCGGTAATAGCAATCAGCCCCAGCATTTT.

This sequence joins TRBV12-3 or TRBV12-4 and TRBJ1-2, with D tentatively TRBD1 (6 bases). The CDR3 contains 13 residues. Trimming removed 5 bases at V and 4 bases at J, with 11 bases between. CDR3 residues: CASSPDRSYGYTF. CDR3 DNA: TGTGCCAGCAGTCCGGACAGAAGCTATGGCTACACCTTC.

The chain recombines TRBV9 with TRBJ1-1, with unresolved D. V shed 2 bases and J shed 1 base, with 12 bases lying between them. Looked up from germline, CDR1 is SGDLS and CDR2 is YYNGEE. This CDR3 is 15 amino acids long. The CDR3 loop reads CASSVHMEGNTEAFF. In DNA form, the CDR3 reads TGTGCCAGCAGCGTTCACATGGAGGGGAACACTGAAGCTTTCTTT.

The V gene is TRBV29-1, the J gene TRBJ2-5; 7 bases line up with TRBD1. CDR1 and CDR2 from the germline V gene are SQVTM and ANQGSEA. V lost 6 bases to trimming and J lost 1 base; unmatched junction nucleotides: 2. The CDR3 is made up of 12 amino acids. The CDR3 DNA is TGCAGCGTGGGGACAGTCCAAGAGACCCAGTACTTC. This encodes CSVGTVQETQYF.

The rearrangement links TRBV28 to TRBJ1-2; 7 bases match TRBD1. The germline CDR1 and CDR2 sequences are MDHEN and SYDVKM. CDR3 size: 13 residues. V lost 7 bases and J lost 5; bases outside the gene matches: 7. CDR3 protein: CASTTGTEYGYTF. CDR3 in DNA: TGTGCCAGCACCACCGGGACAGAGTATGGCTACACCTTC.

This clone was found a few times. CDR3 region: CATSEDSSYNEQFF. The CDR3 bases are TGTGCCACCAGTGAGGACAGCTCCTACAATGAGCAGTTCTTC. The rearrangement joins TRBV24-1 to TRBJ2-1; TRBD1 is a possible D gene (6 bases). The ends were cut back, 4 bases at V and 0 bases at J, with 6 bases in the middle. The CDR3 has 14 residues. In germline, CDR1 is KGHDR, CDR2 SFDVKD.

The chain couples TRBV14 to TRBJ2-5, with 7 bases lining up with TRBD1. The ends lost 5 bases at V and 1 base at J; junction bases unmatched: 4. The V gene's germline CDR1 is SGHDN and CDR2 FVKESK. The length of the CDR3 is 14 residues. The CDR3 region has the DNA TGTGCCAGCAGCGTAAACAGGGGCCAAGAGACCCAGTACTTC. Protein sequence: CASSVNRGQETQYF. The whole variable domain, filled in from reference TRBV14 and TRBJ2-5, reads EAGVTQFPSHSVIEKGQTVTLRCDPISGHDNLYWYRRVMGKEIKFLLHFVKESKQDESGMPNNRFLAERTGGTYSTLKVQPAELEDSGVYFCASSVNRGQETQYFGPGTRLLVL.

V gene TRBV7-2 combines with J gene TRBJ2-3, with 11 nucleotides matching TRBD2. Per germline, CDR1 SGHTA and CDR2 FQGNSA. This CDR3 spans 15 amino acids. J gave up 3 bases and V 3 bases, and 2 bases lay outside the gene matches. Here the CDR3 DNA reads TGTGCCAGCAGCTTTTCTAGCGGGGGGACAGATACGCAGTATTTT. Translated: CASSFSSGGTDTQYF.

The gene calls are TRBV6-5 and TRBJ1-5; possible D gene TRBD1, 6 bases. The germline gives CDR1 MNHEY, CDR2 SVGAGI. There are 13 residues in the CDR3. Trimming removed 6 bases at V and 6 bases at J, with 12 bases between. This CDR3 reads CASSRSGVQPQHF. CDR3 coding DNA: TGTGCCAGCAGCCGCTCAGGGGTTCAGCCCCAGCATTTT.

The chain recombines TRBV28 with TRBJ2-1; TRBD2 matches at 10 bases. V gave up 6 bases and J gave up 7 bases; unmatched junction bases: 15. Germline lookup yields CDR1 MDHEN and CDR2 SYDVKM. The CDR3 runs 17 residues. The CDR3 sequence: CASSPLAGAQKHNEQFF. The CDR3 DNA is TGTGCCAGCAGCCCCCTAGCGGGGGCGCAAAAACATAATGAGCAGTTCTTC.

This clone occurred once. The chain uses TRBV4-3 and TRBJ2-1; 12 bases map to TRBD2. Germline V gives CDR1 LGHNA, CDR2 YSLEER. Trimming took 4 bases from V and 7 from J; bases not matched to a gene: 5. The CDR3 spans 15 residues. This CDR3 reads CASSPGLAGLNEQFF. The CDR3 coding sequence is TGCGCCAGCAGCCCGGGACTAGCGGGCTTAAATGAGCAGTTCTTC.